Listed below are T cell receptor beta chains from one sample, sequenced in a study of Graves' ophthalmopathy and Graves' hyperthyroidism. One entry per CDR3 protein, called by TCRdb with MiXCR from the multiplex PCR reads. The sample contains around 1.1 million distinct CDR3 sequences, 35% to 40% of which appear only once. The sequenced sample consisted of peripheral blood or thyroid tissue (not recorded which). These receptors were taken from an adult man with Graves' hyperthyroidism. The CDR3 runs from the conserved cysteine through the conserved F or W. D genes are given only for firm matches. Some rows mark clone size as missing; the rest say once, few, many or name a class of expanded clone.

v_call	j_call	clone_size	d_call	cdr3_nt	cdr3_aa
TRBV5-4	TRBJ2-7	few	-	TGTGCCAGCAGCTTCTGGTACGCGAACGAGCAGTACTTC	CASSFWYANEQYF
TRBV2	TRBJ1-4	-	-	TGTGCCAGCAGTGACGGTAATGAAAAACTGTTTTTT	CASSDGNEKLFF
TRBV15	TRBJ2-7	-	-	TGTGCCACCAGACGCAGAGATCTGGAGGGCTACGAGCAGTACTTC	CATRRRDLEGYEQYF
TRBV20-1	TRBJ2-7	many	-	TGCAGTGCCCCCAGGGGGGGCGGCGAGCAGTACTTC	CSAPRGGGEQYF
TRBV2	TRBJ2-7	few	-	TGTGCCAGCAGTGAATATGGGAGACTAGTAGACCCCGAGCAGTACTTC	CASSEYGRLVDPEQYF
TRBV19	TRBJ2-2	many	-	TGTGCCAGTACCACCAGCGGTAATCCCGGGGAGCTGTTTTTT	CASTTSGNPGELFF
TRBV5-1	TRBJ1-2	-	-	TGCGCCAGCTCCGAGGGGGAGGGCTATGGCTACACCTTC	CASSEGEGYGYTF
TRBV10-3	TRBJ1-4	many	-	TGTGCCATCAGCAAAAATGAAAAACTGTTTTTT	CAISKNEKLFF
TRBV7-2	TRBJ1-1	-	-	TGTGCCAGCAGCCGTCACGTGGGGGGTGGAGGGGACACTGAAGCTTTCTTT	CASSRHVGGGGDTEAFF
TRBV12-3/TRBV12-4	TRBJ1-1	many	TRBD1	TGTGCCAGCAGAAGCAGGGGGCTTGGCACTGAAGCTTTCTTT	CASRSRGLGTEAFF
TRBV28	TRBJ1-5	-	-	TGTGCCAGCAGTCCCGTGAGGGGTGGGCAGCCCCAGCATTTT	CASSPVRGGQPQHF
TRBV5-1	TRBJ2-7	many	-	TGTGCCAGCAGGACGGATTCCTACGAGCAGTACTTC	CASRTDSYEQYF
TRBV7-8	TRBJ2-7	-	TRBD1	TGTGCCAGCAGCAAACCGGGACAGAGCTCCTACGAGCAGTACTTC	CASSKPGQSSYEQYF
TRBV20-1	TRBJ2-7	-	-	TGCAGTGCTTTGCTTTACGAGCAGTACTTC	CSALLYEQYF
TRBV5-1	TRBJ2-7	many	TRBD1	TGCGCCAGCAGCTTGGTACAGGGGGTCTACGAGCAGTACTTC	CASSLVQGVYEQYF
TRBV13	TRBJ2-7	many	-	TGTGCCAGCAGCTTATTTGGGACACTTAGCTCCTACGAGCAGTACTTC	CASSLFGTLSSYEQYF
TRBV15	TRBJ1-5	-	-	TGTGCCACCAGCAGAGAGGAAGATGTCGGGACTAATCAGCCCCAGCATTTT	CATSREEDVGTNQPQHF
TRBV7-2	TRBJ1-5	many	-	TGTGCCAGCAGCTTACAGCGAAATCAGCCCCAGCATTTT	CASSLQRNQPQHF
TRBV19	TRBJ2-7	few	-	TGTGCCAGTAGTATAGCGGCCGGGGGCGCCCAATCCTACGAGCAGTACTTC	CASSIAAGGAQSYEQYF
TRBV7-2	TRBJ2-5	few	-	TGTGCCAGCAGCTTAAGCCCGGGAAGAGGGAAGACCCAGTACTTC	CASSLSPGRGKTQYF
TRBV4-1	TRBJ2-7	-	-	TGCGCCAGCAGCCAAGATCAGGGCGTCTCCTACGAGCAGTACTTC	CASSQDQGVSYEQYF
TRBV15	TRBJ2-7	many	-	TGTGCCACCCGGGCTTCGGGTCGGACAACTTCCGAGCAGTACTTC	CATRASGRTTSEQYF
TRBV10-3	TRBJ1-1	few	-	TGTGCCATCAGTCTAACAGGGTATGAAGCTTTCTTT	CAISLTGYEAFF
TRBV29-1	TRBJ2-1	-	TRBD2	TGCAGCGTGCAGGGATGGCTAGCGGATGACAATGAGCAGTTCTTC	CSVQGWLADDNEQFF
TRBV20-1	TRBJ1-4	many	TRBD1	TGCAGTGCTAGACCCGGGACAGCTAATGAAAAACTGTTTTTT	CSARPGTANEKLFF
TRBV29-1	TRBJ2-2	many	-	TGCAGCGCATTGAGTCTCGGCTGGACCGGGGAGCTGTTTTTT	CSALSLGWTGELFF
TRBV20-1	TRBJ2-7	few	-	TGCAGTGCTCTACAGGCTGGAGCCCTCAGTTCCGAGCAGTACTTC	CSALQAGALSSEQYF
TRBV12-3/TRBV12-4	TRBJ2-5	many	TRBD2	TGTGCCAGCAGTCTTCGACTAGCGGGGAGGGAGACCCAGTACTTC	CASSLRLAGRETQYF
TRBV6-6	TRBJ2-7	few	-	TGTGCCAGCAGTTACCACACCAACTCCTACGAGCAGTACTTC	CASSYHTNSYEQYF
TRBV11-2	TRBJ2-3	-	-	TGTGCCAGCAGCCTCGCGGGATTCACAGATACGCAGTATTTT	CASSLAGFTDTQYF
TRBV6-5	TRBJ2-7	many	TRBD2	TGTGCCAGCCATAGCGGGAGTTACGAGCAGTACTTC	CASHSGSYEQYF
TRBV29-1	TRBJ1-1	few	-	TGCAGCGTTGGGCTGACAGAGATGAACACTGAAGCTTTCTTT	CSVGLTEMNTEAFF
TRBV29-1	TRBJ1-1	-	-	TGCAGCGTCGAAGTGGGGGCCGGGGACACTGAAGCTTTCTTT	CSVEVGAGDTEAFF
TRBV12-3/TRBV12-4	TRBJ2-2	few	-	TGTGCCAGCAGTCTGCCCAGGACCGGGGAGCTGTTTTTT	CASSLPRTGELFF
TRBV7-8	TRBJ1-2	many	-	TGTGCCAGCAGCTTAGCGTTCCAGCTCTATGGCTACACCTTC	CASSLAFQLYGYTF
TRBV7-3	TRBJ1-2	many	-	TGTGCCAGCAGCCTCGACCCGGGGTACGGCTACACCTTC	CASSLDPGYGYTF
TRBV19	TRBJ2-6	many	-	TGTGCCAGTAGTACCTTGACCTTCTCTGGGGCCAACGTCCTGACTTTC	CASSTLTFSGANVLTF
TRBV10-2	TRBJ1-5	many	-	TGCGCCAGCAGTGCCGGACTAGCGGGAGCCTACGAGCATTTT	CASSAGLAGAYEHF
TRBV14	TRBJ1-1	many	-	TGTGCCAGCAGCCGGAGGCGAAGGGGATACCTAGAAGCTTTCTTT	CASSRRRRGYLEAFF
TRBV15	TRBJ1-5	many	-	TGTGCCACCAGCAGAGAGCATGCAAATCAGCCCCAGCATTTT	CATSREHANQPQHF
TRBV25-1	TRBJ1-6	-	-	TGTGCCAGCCGGGGGGCTAATAATTCACCCCTCCACTTT	CASRGANNSPLHF
TRBV19	TRBJ1-1	many	-	TGTGCCAGTATCCGTCCGGCAGGGCCAAACACTGAAGCTTTCTTT	CASIRPAGPNTEAFF
TRBV10-3	TRBJ1-5	few	TRBD1	TGTGCCATCAGGGGACAGGGGGACAATCAGCCCCAGCATTTT	CAIRGQGDNQPQHF
TRBV20-1	TRBJ1-4	-	TRBD1	TGCAGTGCTCTGCCCGGGACAGCTTTTGAAAAACTGTTTTTT	CSALPGTAFEKLFF
TRBV5-1	TRBJ2-7	-	-	TGCGCCAGCACTCCCGGAGGAGGGTACGAGCAGTACTTC	CASTPGGGYEQYF
TRBV2	TRBJ1-5	many	TRBD1	TGTGCCAGCAGGGGACAGTCTGGCAATCAGCCCCAGCATTTT	CASRGQSGNQPQHF
TRBV11-2	TRBJ2-6	once	-	TGTGCCAGCAGCTTTATACGCCGCTCTGGGGCCAACGTCCTGACTTTC	CASSFIRRSGANVLTF
TRBV7-6	TRBJ1-1	-	TRBD1	TGTGCCAGCAGCCCCTTTACCGGGACAGGGGACCTGAACACTGAAGCTTTCTTT	CASSPFTGTGDLNTEAFF